This T cell receptor (beta chain) was sequenced in a study of T cells in localized non-small cell lung cancer. General study results and limits: In the blood, greater T cell density corresponded to longer overall survival. It remains possible that heterogeneity exists, since only one tumor region was sequenced. Exceeding tumor, uninvolved adjacent lung had the highest T cell clonality. Out of the top 100 tumor clones, a median about 57 were seen in adjacent lung.

Generated by immunoSEQ multiplex PCR, the TCRdb table keeps only in-frame clones and is missing some. The profile shows tens of thousands of clones, roughly nine tenths of them singletons. Concerning this clone: Its specificity is not known.

Germline V gene lookup returns CDR1 SNHLY and CDR2 FYNNEI. The CDR3 loop spans 17 amino acids. Trimming shortened V by 6 bases and J by 2 bases, and 20 bases separated the two germline ends. V and J are TRBV2 and TRBJ1-3; D unclear. The receptor was isolated from a woman aged 35 to 69 with stage I lung adenocarcinoma. The sample here was peripheral blood, taken before any cancer treatment. The CDR3 protein is CASRGSWLGSTGNTIYF. In nucleotides, the CDR3 is TGTGCCAGCAGGGGGAGTTGGTTGGGGTCTACTGGAAACACCATATATTTT.